Listed below are T cell receptor beta chains from one sample, sequenced in a study of multiple sclerosis patients with progressive multifocal leukoencephalopathy. Measured with immunoSEQ multiplex PCR; TCRdb has only the in-frame clones, and not every one. The table has roughly 34,000 clones, approximately 89% seen once. Sequencing was done on a sample of PBMCs. Receptors were obtained from a human donor with multiple sclerosis. Both conserved end residues are part of each CDR3. A D gene is named only where the DNA matches it firmly. Size is stated for part of the rows, as once, few or many counts, or as a class when the clone is expanded.

J gene: TRBJ2-7
clone size: NA
V gene: TRBV5-6
D gene: NA
CDR3 protein: CASSLVGMASYEQYF
CDR3 DNA: TGTGCCAGCAGCTTGGTGGGAATGGCTTCCTACGAGCAGTACTTC

J gene: TRBJ1-1
clone size: NA
V gene: TRBV6-1
D gene: NA
CDR3 protein: CASSVREGVEAFF
CDR3 DNA: TGTGCCAGCAGTGTCCGAGAGGGCGTGGAAGCTTTCTTT

J gene: TRBJ2-1
clone size: NA
V gene: TRBV28
D gene: TRBD2
CDR3 protein: CASSLRRGAGENDEQFF
CDR3 DNA: TGTGCCAGCAGTTTGCGCCGGGGAGCGGGAGAAAACGATGAGCAGTTCTTC

J gene: TRBJ1-1
clone size: NA
V gene: TRBV27
D gene: NA
CDR3 protein: CASSFDQIRTEAFF
CDR3 DNA: TGTGCCAGCAGTTTCGACCAGATACGGACTGAAGCTTTCTTT

J gene: TRBJ2-2
clone size: once
V gene: TRBV5-1
D gene: TRBD2
CDR3 protein: CASKPTSDTGELFF
CDR3 DNA: TGCGCCAGCAAACCGACTAGCGACACCGGGGAGCTGTTTTTT

J gene: TRBJ2-7
clone size: NA
V gene: TRBV10-3
D gene: NA
CDR3 protein: CAISESNPGGGYEQYF
CDR3 DNA: TGTGCCATCAGTGAGTCAAATCCAGGGGGGGGCTACGAGCAGTACTTC

J gene: TRBJ1-1
clone size: NA
V gene: TRBV2
D gene: NA
CDR3 protein: CASSAGWATGSEAFF
CDR3 DNA: TGTGCCAGCAGTGCGGGGTGGGCGACAGGCTCTGAAGCTTTCTTT

J gene: TRBJ2-7
clone size: NA
V gene: TRBV15
D gene: TRBD1
CDR3 protein: CATSRAGTAYEQYF
CDR3 DNA: TGTGCCACCAGCAGAGCCGGGACAGCCTACGAGCAGTACTTC

J gene: TRBJ2-6
clone size: NA
V gene: TRBV11-2
D gene: NA
CDR3 protein: CASSLVLGPSGANVLTF
CDR3 DNA: TGTGCCAGCAGCTTAGTATTGGGGCCCTCTGGGGCCAACGTCCTGACTTTC

J gene: TRBJ2-1
clone size: NA
V gene: TRBV19
D gene: TRBD2
CDR3 protein: CASSVSGSSSYNEQFF
CDR3 DNA: TGTGCCAGTAGTGTTAGCGGGAGTAGCTCCTACAATGAGCAGTTCTTC

J gene: TRBJ1-3
clone size: few
V gene: TRBV28
D gene: TRBD1
CDR3 protein: CRTGRPLMDGGYF
CDR3 DNA: TGCCGGACAGGACGACCTTTAATGGATGGTGGATATTTT

J gene: TRBJ1-2
clone size: NA
V gene: TRBV6-5
D gene: NA
CDR3 protein: CASSYGQSYGYTF
CDR3 DNA: TGTGCCAGCAGTTACGGACAAAGCTATGGCTACACCTTC

J gene: TRBJ2-7
clone size: NA
V gene: TRBV5-5
D gene: NA
CDR3 protein: CASSLGWASEQYF
CDR3 DNA: TGTGCCAGCAGCTTGGGGTGGGCCTCCGAGCAGTACTTC

J gene: TRBJ2-7
clone size: NA
V gene: TRBV5-4
D gene: TRBD2
CDR3 protein: CASSLLAGPYEQYF
CDR3 DNA: TGTGCCAGCAGCTTACTAGCGGGGCCCTACGAGCAGTACTTC

J gene: TRBJ2-1
clone size: NA
V gene: TRBV7-9
D gene: TRBD2
CDR3 protein: CASSFSGSHNEQFF
CDR3 DNA: TGTGCCAGCAGCTTTAGCGGGAGCCACAATGAGCAGTTCTTC

J gene: TRBJ1-1
clone size: NA
V gene: TRBV6-1
D gene: TRBD1
CDR3 protein: CASSPGQIVPEAFF
CDR3 DNA: TGTGCCAGCAGCCCGGGACAGATTGTCCCTGAAGCTTTCTTT

J gene: TRBJ1-5
clone size: NA
V gene: TRBV15
D gene: NA
CDR3 protein: CATSTALLGHGSNQPQHF
CDR3 DNA: TGTGCCACCAGCACCGCCCTTTTGGGACACGGGAGCAATCAGCCCCAGCATTTT

J gene: TRBJ1-4
clone size: NA
V gene: TRBV7-9
D gene: NA
CDR3 protein: CASSLAGRGNEKLFF
CDR3 DNA: TGTGCCAGCAGCTTAGCGGGCAGGGGAAATGAAAAACTGTTTTTT

J gene: TRBJ1-2
clone size: NA
V gene: TRBV29-1
D gene: TRBD1
CDR3 protein: CSAQGVRGYGYTF
CDR3 DNA: TGCAGCGCTCAGGGGGTGAGGGGTTATGGCTACACCTTC

J gene: TRBJ2-2
clone size: NA
V gene: TRBV7-9
D gene: TRBD2
CDR3 protein: CASSSSGLAAGELFF
CDR3 DNA: TGTGCCAGCAGCTCCTCGGGACTAGCGGCCGGGGAGCTGTTTTTT

J gene: TRBJ2-7
clone size: NA
V gene: TRBV7-2
D gene: NA
CDR3 protein: CASSAPKGYEQYF
CDR3 DNA: TGTGCCAGCAGCGCACCGAAGGGTTACGAGCAGTACTTC

J gene: TRBJ1-1
clone size: NA
V gene: TRBV11-2
D gene: NA
CDR3 protein: CASSSVRGPEAFF
CDR3 DNA: TGTGCCAGCAGCTCCGTCAGGGGCCCTGAAGCTTTCTTT

J gene: TRBJ1-1
clone size: NA
V gene: TRBV18
D gene: TRBD1
CDR3 protein: CASSPDRGAEAFF
CDR3 DNA: TGTGCCAGCTCCCCGGACAGGGGCGCTGAAGCTTTCTTT

J gene: TRBJ2-5
clone size: NA
V gene: TRBV9
D gene: NA
CDR3 protein: CASSVTPQKGETQYF
CDR3 DNA: TGTGCCAGCAGCGTCACCCCTCAGAAAGGGGAGACCCAGTACTTC

J gene: TRBJ1-1
clone size: NA
V gene: TRBV18
D gene: NA
CDR3 protein: CASSQGRLNTEAFF
CDR3 DNA: TGTGCCAGCTCACAGGGCCGCCTGAACACTGAAGCTTTCTTT

J gene: TRBJ2-7
clone size: once
V gene: TRBV27
D gene: TRBD2
CDR3 protein: CASSPATSGISYEQYF
CDR3 DNA: TGTGCCAGCAGTCCCGCTACTAGCGGGATCTCCTACGAGCAGTACTTC